This note documents a single T cell receptor (beta chain) sequence. What it binds is not known. Some clones are missing from TCRdb's copy, which holds only in-frame ones; the method was immunoSEQ multiplex PCR. The sample has around 1.5 million clones, 95% to 99% seen once; the top ten hold 0.4% to 0.45%. The entry originates in a study of shared clonotypes between healthy human individuals. Study-wide background: Donor ages ranged 18 to 49 years: a couple of women, a few men. Regarding the study as a whole: Genetic and exposure-history diversity was limited by the small donor number. A handful of donors showed sharing of approximately 5% of naive CD4 clonotypes.

This CDR3 is built from 13 residues. Germline assignment: CDR1 MNHNS and CDR2 SASEGT. V was pared by 4 bases and J by 3 bases, with 9 bases between. CD4+ cells were split into CD45RA+ naive and CD45RA-negative memory subsets. The V gene is TRBV6-1, the J gene TRBJ1-1; weak D call: TRBD1 (5 bases). Sequenced: naive CD4+ T cells sorted from blood. As for subset: CD45RA+ positively selected. The receptor comes from a man in his thirties or forties in good health. The DNA of the CDR3 is TGTGCCAGCAGTGTGGGGGGATACACTGAAGCTTTCTTT. As protein: CASSVGGYTEAFF.